This entry features one T cell receptor beta chain sequence. This entry comes from a study of chemoradiotherapy in HPV16-positive cancers. Study details: Functional T-cell assays on two HPV16-positive patients' cells defined candidate HPV-specific clones and common TCR motifs.

Germline V lookup: CDR1 SGHTA, CDR2 FQGNSA. V lost 1 base to trimming and J lost 0 bases, with 10 bases between them. The CDR3 runs 15 residues. Assay: immunoSEQ multiplex PCR; the TCRdb copy retains only in-frame clones and omits some. Among 23,000 or so clones listed, approximately 84% were seen once. Material: blood, obtained from a patient who underwent chemoradiotherapy. The receptor was derived from a human donor with HPV-associated anogenital cancer. The chain is built from TRBV7-2 and TRBJ2-7; D unresolved. The chain's CDR3 is CASSLEALPSYEQYF. The CDR3 DNA is TGTGCCAGCAGCTTAGAAGCCTTACCCTCCTACGAGCAGTACTTC.